The 8 T cell receptor beta chains presented below share a single source sample, sequenced in a study of T cells in Graves' hyperthyroidism and ophthalmopathy. TCR beta CDR3 region amplification was performed from RNA transcripts. Using the HTBI primer set, a first-round RT-PCR was run on the TCR CDR3. TCRdb itself ran the multiplex PCR reads through MiXCR, one entry per CDR3 protein. The table includes roughly 570,000 distinct CDR3 sequences, around 16% detected once. Sequenced sample: blood. These receptors originate from a woman aged 25 to 45 with Graves' hyperthyroidism.

This clonotype was detected many times. The chain links TRBV5-6 to TRBJ1-2; maybe TRBD1 (6 bases). Germline CDR1 is SGHDT and CDR2 is YYEEEE. The CDR3 is made up of 15 amino acids. Trimming stripped 1 base from V and 4 bases from J, with 14 bases between. The CDR3 sequence: CASSLLPGVSYGYTF. The CDR3 nucleotides are TGTGCCAGCAGCTTGTTGCCAGGGGTTTCCTATGGCTACACCTTC.

This clonotype has just one count. Given a much more abundant clone one base away, this may be a read error. V and J are TRBV10-3 and TRBJ2-1; 10 positions match TRBD2. TRBJ2-7 explains the end of the DNA better; the J call may be wrong. The CDR3 runs 14 residues. Per germline, CDR1 ENHRY and CDR2 SYGVKD. The CDR3 sequence is CAIRASGSGNEQYF. CDR3 nucleotide sequence: TGTGCCATCAGGGCTAGCGGGAGTGGCAATGAGCAGTACTTC.

This clonotype was detected a few times. The genes are TRBV7-9 and TRBJ1-1, with D unclear. The V end lost 4 bases, the J end lost 6 bases, and 18 bases lay between the germline ends. The CDR3 runs to 15 residues. The V gene's germline CDR1 is SEHNR and CDR2 FQNEAQ (reference sequence). The CDR3 spells CASSSSTGVRAEAFF. The DNA of the CDR3 is TGTGCCAGCAGCTCGAGTACTGGGGTAAGGGCTGAAGCTTTCTTT.

This clonotype was picked up a small number of times. J is TRBJ2-1 and V is TRBV5-5; 7 bases are a match to TRBD2. The V segment lost 1 base and the J segment 4 bases; nucleotides outside the gene matches: 8. The CDR3 is 16 amino acids. Germline CDR1 and CDR2: SGHKS and YYEKEE (reference sequence). This CDR3 is CASSLRLAEIYNEQFF. The CDR3 bases are TGTGCCAGCAGCTTGAGGCTAGCGGAAATATACAATGAGCAGTTCTTC.

This clonotype was counted ten times or more. The gene calls are TRBV7-2 and TRBJ1-2, with 9 bases fitting TRBD1. J gave up 8 bases and V 5 bases, and 6 bases lay outside the gene matches. Germline V lookup: CDR1 SGHTA, CDR2 FQGNSA. The CDR3 loop spans 13 amino acids. CDR3 protein: CASSLGTGSGYTF. The CDR3 region has the DNA TGTGCCAGCAGCCTCGGGACAGGGTCAGGCTACACCTTC.

About this clonotype itself: At one boundary the junction diverges from the germline segment, which might be a read error. V usage is TRBV5-8 and J usage is TRBJ2-5; D unclear. The CDR3 is made up of 13 amino acids. Per the germline V gene, CDR1 is SGHTS and CDR2 is YDEGEE. The CDR3 sequence is CAGSLAWQETQYF. CDR3 nucleotide sequence: TGTGCCGGCAGCTTGGCCTGGCAAGAGACCCAGTACTTC.

This clonotype has at least ten counts. V and J are TRBV20-1 and TRBJ2-3, with D perhaps TRBD2 (6 bases). CDR3 length equals 14 residues. The germline CDR1 and CDR2 sequences are DFQATT and SNEGSKA (reference sequence). Deletions cut 2 bases from V and 2 bases from J, with 11 bases between. The CDR3 reads CSARLGGDTDTQYF. DNA of the CDR3: TGCAGTGCTAGATTGGGGGGAGACACAGATACGCAGTATTTT.

This clonotype was counted ten times or more. This rearrangement joins TRBV4-3 to TRBJ2-7; 11 nucleotides match TRBD2. V lost 2 bases, J lost 3 bases, and 3 bases stayed unmatched. Per germline, CDR1 LGHNA and CDR2 YSLEER. The CDR3 has 15 residues. CDR3 nucleotides: TGCGCCAGCAGCCAACAACTAGCGGGAGACTACGAGCAGTACTTC. Its protein product is CASSQQLAGDYEQYF.